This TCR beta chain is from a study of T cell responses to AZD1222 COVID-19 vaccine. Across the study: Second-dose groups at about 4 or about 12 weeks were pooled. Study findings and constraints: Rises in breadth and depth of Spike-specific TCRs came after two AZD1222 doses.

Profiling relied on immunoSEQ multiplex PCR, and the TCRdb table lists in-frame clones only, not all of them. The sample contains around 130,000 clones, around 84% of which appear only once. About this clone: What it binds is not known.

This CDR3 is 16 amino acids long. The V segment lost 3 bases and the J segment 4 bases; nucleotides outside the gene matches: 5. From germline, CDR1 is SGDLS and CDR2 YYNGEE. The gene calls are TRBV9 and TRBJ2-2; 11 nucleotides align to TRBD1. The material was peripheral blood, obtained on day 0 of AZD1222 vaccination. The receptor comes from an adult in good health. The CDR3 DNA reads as TGTGCCAGCAGCGCGGGACAGGGGGGTCCCACCGGGGAGCTGTTTTTT. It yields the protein CASSAGQGGPTGELFF.